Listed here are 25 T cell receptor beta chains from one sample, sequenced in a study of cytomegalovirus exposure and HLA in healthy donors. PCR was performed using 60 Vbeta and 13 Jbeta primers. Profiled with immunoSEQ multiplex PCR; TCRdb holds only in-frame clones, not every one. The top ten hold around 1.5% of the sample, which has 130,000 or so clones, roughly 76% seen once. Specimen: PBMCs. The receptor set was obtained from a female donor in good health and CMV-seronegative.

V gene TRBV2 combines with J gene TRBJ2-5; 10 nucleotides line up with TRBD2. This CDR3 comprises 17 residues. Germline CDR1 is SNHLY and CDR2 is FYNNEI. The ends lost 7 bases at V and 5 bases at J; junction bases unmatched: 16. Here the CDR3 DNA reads TGTGCCAGCACTAGACGGGGGGGCCTAGCGGGAGAGGAGACCCAGTACTTC. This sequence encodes CASTRRGGLAGEETQYF.

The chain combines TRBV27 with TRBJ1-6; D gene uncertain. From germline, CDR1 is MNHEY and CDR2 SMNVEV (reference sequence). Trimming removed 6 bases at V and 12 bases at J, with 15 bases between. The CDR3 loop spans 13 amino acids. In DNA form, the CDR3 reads TGTGCCAGCAGCTTACGACTGGTAGAACCCCTCCACTTT. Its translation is CASSLRLVEPLHF.

CDR3 residues: CAISEIGGARNQPQHF. The DNA for the CDR3 is TGTGCCATCAGTGAGATTGGGGGCGCGCGGAATCAGCCCCAGCATTTT. The J gene is TRBJ1-5, the V gene TRBV10-3; a possible D gene is TRBD1 (6 bases). The CDR3 is 16 amino acids. Trimming pared 2 bases from V and 4 bases from J, leaving 15 bases between. CDR1 is ENHRY and CDR2 is SYGVKD in the germline V gene.

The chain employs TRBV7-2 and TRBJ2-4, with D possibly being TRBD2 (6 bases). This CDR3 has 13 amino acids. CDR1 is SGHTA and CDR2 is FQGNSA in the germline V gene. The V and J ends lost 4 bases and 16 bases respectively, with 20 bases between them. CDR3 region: CASSSSVTGTQYF. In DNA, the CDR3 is TGTGCCAGCAGCTCGTCAGTTACCGGGACTCAATACTTC.

The CDR3 nucleotides are TGTGCCAGCAGCTTAGAGCCCGGGGGAACAAGAACCGGGGAGCTGTTTTTT. Protein: CASSLEPGGTRTGELFF. The rearrangement links TRBV7-8 to TRBJ2-2, with TRBD2 as a possible D gene (6 bases). V was trimmed by 1 base and J by 5 bases, leaving 17 bases between them. Germline-derived CDR1 and CDR2 are SGHVS and FQNEAQ. The CDR3 is 17 residues long.

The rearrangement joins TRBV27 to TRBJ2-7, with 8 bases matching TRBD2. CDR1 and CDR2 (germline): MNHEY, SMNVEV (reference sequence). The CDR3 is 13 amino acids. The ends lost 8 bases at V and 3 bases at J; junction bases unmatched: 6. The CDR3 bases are TGTGCCAGCGCCCTCGGGACTAGCTACGAGCAGTACTTC. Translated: CASALGTSYEQYF.

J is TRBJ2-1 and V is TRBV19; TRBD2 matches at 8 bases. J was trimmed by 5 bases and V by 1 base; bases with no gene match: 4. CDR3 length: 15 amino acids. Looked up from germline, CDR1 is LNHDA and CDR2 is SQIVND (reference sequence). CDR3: CASSIGTSTNNEQFF. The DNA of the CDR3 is TGTGCCAGTAGTATAGGGACTAGCACCAACAATGAGCAGTTCTTC.

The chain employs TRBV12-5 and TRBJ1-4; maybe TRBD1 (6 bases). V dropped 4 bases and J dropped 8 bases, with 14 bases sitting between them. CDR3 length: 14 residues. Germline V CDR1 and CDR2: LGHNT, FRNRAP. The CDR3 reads CASGSGVRGEKLFF. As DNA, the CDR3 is TGTGCTAGTGGTTCAGGGGTCAGGGGAGAAAAACTGTTTTTT.

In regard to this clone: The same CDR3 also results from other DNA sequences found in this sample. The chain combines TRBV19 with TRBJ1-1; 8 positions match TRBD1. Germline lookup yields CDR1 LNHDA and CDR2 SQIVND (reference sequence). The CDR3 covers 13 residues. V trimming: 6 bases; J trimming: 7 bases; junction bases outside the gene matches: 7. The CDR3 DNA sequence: TGTGCCAGTAGCATACAGGGGGATGGTGAAGCTTTCTTT. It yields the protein CASSIQGDGEAFF.

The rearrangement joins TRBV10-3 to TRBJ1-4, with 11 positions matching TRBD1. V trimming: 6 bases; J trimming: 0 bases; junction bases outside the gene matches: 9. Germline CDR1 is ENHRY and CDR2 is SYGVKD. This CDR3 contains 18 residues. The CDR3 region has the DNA TGTGCCATCAGGCCGGGACAGGGGGGCATTGCAACTAATGAAAAACTGTTTTTT. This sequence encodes CAIRPGQGGIATNEKLFF.

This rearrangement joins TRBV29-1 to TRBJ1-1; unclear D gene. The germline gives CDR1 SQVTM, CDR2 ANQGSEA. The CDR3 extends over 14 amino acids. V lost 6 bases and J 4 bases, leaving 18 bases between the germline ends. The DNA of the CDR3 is TGCAGCGTGCGTGATAGGAGGTTTGGCACTGAAGCTTTCTTT. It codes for CSVRDRRFGTEAFF.

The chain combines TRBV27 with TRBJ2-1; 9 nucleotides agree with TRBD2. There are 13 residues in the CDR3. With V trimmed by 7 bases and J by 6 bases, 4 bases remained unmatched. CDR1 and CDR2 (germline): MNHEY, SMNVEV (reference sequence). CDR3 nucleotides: TGTGCCAGCACTCTAGCGGGAACCAATGAGCAGTTCTTC. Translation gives CASTLAGTNEQFF.

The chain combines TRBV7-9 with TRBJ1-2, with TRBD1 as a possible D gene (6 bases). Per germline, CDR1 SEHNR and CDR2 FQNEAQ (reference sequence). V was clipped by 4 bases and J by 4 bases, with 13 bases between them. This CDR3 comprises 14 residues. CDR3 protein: CASSSEQGSYGYTF. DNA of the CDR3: TGTGCCAGCAGCTCCGAACAGGGCTCCTATGGCTACACCTTC.

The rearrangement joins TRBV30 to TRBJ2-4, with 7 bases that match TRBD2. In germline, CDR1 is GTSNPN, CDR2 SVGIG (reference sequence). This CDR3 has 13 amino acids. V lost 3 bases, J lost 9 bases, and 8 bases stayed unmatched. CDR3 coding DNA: TGTGCCTGGAGGATGGCGGGAGCTGCCATTCAGTACTTC. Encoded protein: CAWRMAGAAIQYF.

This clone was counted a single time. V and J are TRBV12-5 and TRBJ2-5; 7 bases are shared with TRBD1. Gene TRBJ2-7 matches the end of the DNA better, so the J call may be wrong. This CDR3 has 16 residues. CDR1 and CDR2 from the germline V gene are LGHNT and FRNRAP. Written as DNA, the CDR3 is TGTGCTAGTGGTCCCCGCCGGGACAGCCAGACCTACGAGCAGTACTTC. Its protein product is CASGPRRDSQTYEQYF.

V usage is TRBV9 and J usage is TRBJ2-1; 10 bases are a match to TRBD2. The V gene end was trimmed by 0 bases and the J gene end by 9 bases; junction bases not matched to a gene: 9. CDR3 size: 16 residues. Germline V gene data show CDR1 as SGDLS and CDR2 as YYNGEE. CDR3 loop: CASSVASLLAGVEQFF. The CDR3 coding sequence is TGTGCCAGCAGCGTAGCTTCGTTGCTAGCGGGAGTTGAGCAGTTCTTC.

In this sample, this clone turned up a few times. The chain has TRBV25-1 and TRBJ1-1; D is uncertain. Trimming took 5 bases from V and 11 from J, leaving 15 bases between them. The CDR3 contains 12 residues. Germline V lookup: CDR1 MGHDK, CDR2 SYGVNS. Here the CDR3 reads CASSQPWAEAFF. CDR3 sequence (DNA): TGTGCCAGCAGTCAACCTTGGGCCGAGGCTTTCTTT.

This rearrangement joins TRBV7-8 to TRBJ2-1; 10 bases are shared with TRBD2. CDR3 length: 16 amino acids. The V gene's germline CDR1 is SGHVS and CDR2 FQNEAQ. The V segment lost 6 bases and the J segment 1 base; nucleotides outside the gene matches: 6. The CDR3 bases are TGTGCCAGCAGTCCACGGACTAGCGGTTCCTACAATGAGCAGTTCTTC. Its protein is CASSPRTSGSYNEQFF.

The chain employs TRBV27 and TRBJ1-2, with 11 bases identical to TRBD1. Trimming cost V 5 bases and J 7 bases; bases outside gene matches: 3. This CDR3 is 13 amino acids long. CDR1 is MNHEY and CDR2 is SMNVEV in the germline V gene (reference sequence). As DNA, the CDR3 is TGTGCCAGCAGTCGGACAGGGGGCGGTGGCTACACCTTC. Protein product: CASSRTGGGGYTF.

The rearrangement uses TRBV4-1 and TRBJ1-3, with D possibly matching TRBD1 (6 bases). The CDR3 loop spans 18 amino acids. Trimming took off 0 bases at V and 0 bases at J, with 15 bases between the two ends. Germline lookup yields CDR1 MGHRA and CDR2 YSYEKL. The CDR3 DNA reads TGCGCCAGCAGCCAAGAGGCGGACAGCTCGCACTCTGGAAACACCATATATTTT. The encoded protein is CASSQEADSSHSGNTIYF.

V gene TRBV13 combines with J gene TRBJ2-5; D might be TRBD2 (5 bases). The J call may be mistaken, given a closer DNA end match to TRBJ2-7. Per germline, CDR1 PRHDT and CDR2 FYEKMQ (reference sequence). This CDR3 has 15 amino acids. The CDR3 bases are TGTGCCAGCAGCTTTATTCGGGAATCCCTCTACGAGCAGTACTTC. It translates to CASSFIRESLYEQYF.

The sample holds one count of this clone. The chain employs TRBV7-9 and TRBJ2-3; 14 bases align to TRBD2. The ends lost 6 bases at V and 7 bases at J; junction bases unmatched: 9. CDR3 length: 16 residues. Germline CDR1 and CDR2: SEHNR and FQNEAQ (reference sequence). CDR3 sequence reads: CASRSGTSGGLNTQYF. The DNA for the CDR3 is TGTGCCAGCAGATCCGGGACTAGCGGGGGTTTGAATACGCAGTATTTT.

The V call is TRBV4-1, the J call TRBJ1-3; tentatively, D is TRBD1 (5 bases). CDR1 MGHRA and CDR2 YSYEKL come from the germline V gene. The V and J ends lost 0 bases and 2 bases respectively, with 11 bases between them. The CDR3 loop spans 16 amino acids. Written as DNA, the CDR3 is TGCGCCAGCAGCCAAGAATTGCTGACAGCTGGAAACACCATATATTTT. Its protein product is CASSQELLTAGNTIYF.

DNA of the CDR3: TGTGCCAGCAGAAGCGGACAGGCCTATGGCTACACCTTC. Protein sequence: CASRSGQAYGYTF. The chain joins TRBV6-5 to TRBJ1-2; 7 nucleotides agree with TRBD1. Germline V gene data show CDR1 as MNHEY and CDR2 as SVGAGI. This CDR3 has 13 amino acids. V lost 6 bases, J lost 4 bases, and 5 bases stayed unmatched.

Here the CDR3 DNA reads TGCACCAGCATCGGTTCGCCTAGCGGGGACCTCAGAACGTGGCCGCGCGAGCAGTACTTC. Protein product: CTSIGSPSGDLRTWPREQYF. This rearrangement joins TRBV1 to TRBJ2-7; the table names TRBD2, a call not compared with the DNA. TRBV1 is labeled a pseudogene. The CDR3 has 20 residues.